The rows below give T cell receptor beta chains drawn from one sample of a study of cytomegalovirus exposure and HLA in healthy donors. TCRdb keeps only in-frame clones here, not all; method: immunoSEQ multiplex PCR. The table lists approximately 150,000 clones, roughly 76% of them singletons. The sequencing sample was made of PBMCs. The receptors originated from a human donor in good health. The CDR3 runs from the conserved cysteine through the conserved F or W. A D gene is named only where the DNA matches it firmly. Clone size, where shown, is once, few, many, or a class for clones that have expanded.

j_call clone_size v_call d_call cdr3_length cdr3_nt cdr3_aa
TRBJ2-7 NA TRBV27 NA 14 TGTGCCAGCAGTTTATCGGGCAGGTCCTACGAGCAGTACTTC CASSLSGRSYEQYF
TRBJ1-1 once TRBV18 NA 15 TGTGCCAGCTCACCACAGGGGGTCGGGGTCACTGAAGCTTTCTTT CASSPQGVGVTEAFF
TRBJ1-5 NA TRBV4-1 NA 13 TGCGCCAGCAGTAGGACACTTTATCAGCCCCAGCATTTT CASSRTLYQPQHF
TRBJ1-6 NA TRBV7-3 TRBD1 15 TGTGCCAGCAGCCGGACAGGGGATGGGAATTCACCCCTCCACTTT CASSRTGDGNSPLHF
TRBJ2-7 NA TRBV6-5 NA 13 TGTGCCAGCAGTTACTCGAGTGTGTACGAGCAGTACTTC CASSYSSVYEQYF
TRBJ2-6 NA TRBV7-2 NA 15 TGTGCCAGCAGCACAACAGTCTCTGGGGCCAACGTCCTGACTTTC CASSTTVSGANVLTF
TRBJ2-7 NA TRBV29-1 NA 13 TGCAGCGTGGGCGTATTGGGTCTCTACGAGCAGTACTTC CSVGVLGLYEQYF
TRBJ1-1 NA TRBV19 NA 15 TGTGCCAGTAGTATAGGTAGGGGAATAATTACTGAAGCTTTCTTT CASSIGRGIITEAFF
TRBJ1-2 NA TRBV7-2 TRBD1 12 TGTGCCAGCAGCCCGGGACAGTATGGCTACACCTTC CASSPGQYGYTF
TRBJ2-7 NA TRBV9 NA 16 TGTGCCAGCAGCGCCGAGGGTTCCCTCCTTGTGTACGAGCAGTACTTC CASSAEGSLLVYEQYF
TRBJ2-1 NA TRBV11-3 TRBD1 15 TGTGCCAGCAGCTCACGAGGACAGGGTCGGGGTGAGCAGTTCTTC CASSSRGQGRGEQFF
TRBJ1-2 NA TRBV7-9 TRBD1 15 TGTGCCAGCAGCGCCACAGGGGGGCTATTAGAAGGCTACACCTTC CASSATGGLLEGYTF